This T cell receptor (beta chain) was observed in a study of shared clonotypes between healthy human individuals. Study-wide points: Larger estimated richness was generally seen in naive subsets than in memory subsets. The sharing of 4.5% to 5% of naive CD4 clonotypes was seen across a few donors. The four-donor shared clonotypes exceeded non-shared clonotypes in generation probability, with non-shared ones scoring lower.

Healthy and HIV-negative, the adult donors had no recent acute infections or vaccinations. There are 13 residues in the CDR3. Germline CDR1 is SEHNR and CDR2 is FQNEAQ (reference sequence). With 2 bases removed from V and 6 bases from J, the gap between germline ends came to 8 bases. Worth noting for this clone: The antigen is unknown.

The data were produced by immunoSEQ multiplex PCR, yet TCRdb's version contains in-frame clones alone and is incomplete. The data contain 170,000 or so clones, approximately 60% of them singletons. The receptor's source is a man aged 30-40 years in good health. The specimen sequenced was memory CD4+ T cells sorted from blood. Documented subset: CD45RA-negative fraction. The genes are TRBV7-9 and TRBJ1-5; D perhaps matches TRBD1 (5 bases). CDR3 residues: CASSLRGTQPQHF. The CDR3 bases are TGTGCCAGCAGCTTAAGGGGTACTCAGCCCCAGCATTTT.